These T cell receptor beta chains were read from a single sample in a study of shared clonotypes between healthy human individuals. Sequencing used immunoSEQ multiplex PCR; TCRdb keeps in-frame clones, though not all of them. The repertoire holds about 2 million clones, with around 96% as singletons. Source material: naive CD8+ T cells sorted from blood. These TCRs come from a man between 18 and 35 years old in good health. CDR3s include the opening cysteine and the closing phenylalanine or tryptophan. The D gene is left open where the match is weak. Clone size, where shown, is once, few, many, or a class for clones that have expanded.

j_call | d_call | v_call | clone_size | cdr3_aa | cdr3_nt
TRBJ2-3 | TRBD1 | TRBV4-3 | NA | CASSPLTGASTDTQYF | TGCGCCAGCAGCCCTCTGACAGGGGCCAGCACAGATACGCAGTATTTT
TRBJ1-1 | NA | TRBV18 | NA | CASSPPTESNTEAFF | TGTGCCAGCTCACCCCCGACAGAGTCGAACACTGAAGCTTTCTTT
TRBJ1-1 | TRBD1 | TRBV28 | NA | CASSFDRGTEAFF | TGTGCCAGCAGTTTCGACAGGGGCACTGAAGCTTTCTTT
TRBJ2-7 | TRBD1 | TRBV6-5 | NA | CASSSGTGIYEQYF | TGTGCCAGCAGTTCCGGGACAGGGATCTACGAGCAGTACTTC
TRBJ2-3 | NA | TRBV5-1 | NA | CASSLAPTGDTQYF | TGCGCCAGCAGCCTAGCGCCTACGGGGGATACGCAGTATTTT
TRBJ2-1 | NA | TRBV7-9 | NA | CASSLGPVGFF | TGTGCCAGCAGCTTAGGGCCCGTTGGGTTCTTC
TRBJ2-7 | NA | TRBV30 | NA | CAWSVGGSYEQYF | TGTGCCTGGAGTGTAGGGGGCTCCTACGAGCAGTACTTC
TRBJ2-2 | NA | TRBV27 | NA | CASSLSPNTGELFF | TGTGCCAGCAGTTTATCCCCGAACACCGGGGAGCTGTTTTTT
TRBJ2-5 | NA | TRBV27 | NA | CASSQAGTQYF | TGTGCCAGCAGTCAAGCAGGCACCCAGTACTTC
TRBJ1-1 | TRBD1 | TRBV6-5 | NA | CASSQRQGQSTEAFF | TGTGCCAGCAGTCAACGACAGGGGCAGAGCACTGAAGCTTTCTTT
TRBJ2-2 | NA | TRBV12-2 | once | CASRLVFARGTGELFF | NA
TRBJ2-5 | TRBD1 | TRBV5-6 | NA | CASSSDRVQETQYF | TGTGCCAGCAGTTCCGACAGGGTTCAAGAGACCCAGTACTTC
TRBJ1-3 | TRBD1 | TRBV7-9 | NA | CASSFPGQATTSSGNTIYF | TGTGCCAGCAGCTTCCCGGGACAGGCGACTACCAGCTCTGGAAACACCATATATTTT
TRBJ2-3 | TRBD2 | TRBV9 | NA | CASSAAGGIDTQYF | TGTGCCAGCAGCGCAGCGGGAGGGATAGATACGCAGTATTTT
TRBJ1-2 | TRBD1 | TRBV30 | once | CAWSVLPGQGFHGYTF | TGTGCCTGGAGTGTACTCCCGGGACAGGGGTTTCATGGCTACACCTTC
TRBJ2-5 | NA | TRBV4-3 | NA | CASSQDMMAEGETQYF | TGCGCCAGCAGCCAAGATATGATGGCAGAGGGAGAGACCCAGTACTTC
TRBJ2-3 | NA | TRBV6-6 | NA | CASSYGGPTDTQYF | TGTGCCAGCAGTTATGGGGGTCCCACAGATACGCAGTATTTT
TRBJ1-1 | NA | TRBV9 | NA | CASSVGGREAGEAFF | TGTGCCAGCAGCGTAGGAGGGAGGGAGGCGGGCGAAGCTTTCTTT
TRBJ2-7 | NA | TRBV11-2 | once | CASSLSLEIPSYEQYF | TGTGCCAGCAGCTTAAGTCTAGAAATCCCTTCCTACGAGCAGTACTTC
TRBJ2-5 | NA | TRBV10-1 | NA | CASSESELQETQYF | TGCGCCAGCAGTGAGTCGGAACTTCAAGAGACCCAGTACTTC
TRBJ1-1 | NA | TRBV30 | few | CAWSVSNTEAFF | TGTGCCTGGAGTGTCTCTAACACTGAAGCTTTCTTT
TRBJ2-7 | NA | TRBV9 | NA | CASSATGTPTYEQYF | TGTGCCAGCAGCGCGACCGGGACACCAACCTACGAGCAGTACTTC
TRBJ2-7 | NA | TRBV11-2 | NA | CASRHLEESYEQYF | TGTGCCAGCAGACACCTTGAAGAGTCCTACGAGCAGTACTTC
TRBJ1-6 | NA | TRBV6-5 | NA | CASSYSSGGSNSPLHF | TGTGCCAGCAGTTACTCTTCCGGGGGCTCCAATTCACCCCTCCACTTT
TRBJ1-6 | TRBD1 | TRBV27 | once | CASSSWTGDNSPLHF | TGTGCCAGCAGTTCCTGGACAGGGGATAATTCACCCCTCCACTTT
TRBJ1-2 | NA | TRBV11-2 | NA | CASSTPGGYTF | TGTGCCAGCAGCACCCCAGGGGGCTACACCTTC
TRBJ1-1 | NA | TRBV7-8 | NA | CASSSIGQNTEAFF | TGTGCCAGCAGCTCAATCGGACAGAACACTGAAGCTTTCTTT
TRBJ1-1 | NA | TRBV5-1 | NA | CASSPTPGYTEAFF | TGCGCCAGCAGTCCAACCCCTGGGTACACTGAAGCTTTCTTT
TRBJ2-5 | NA | TRBV6-1 | NA | CASKQRTVKETQYF | TGTGCCAGCAAACAGCGGACCGTCAAGGAGACCCAGTACTTC
TRBJ2-1 | NA | TRBV7-9 | NA | CASSLVRGRSYNEQFF | TGTGCCAGCAGCTTAGTTAGAGGGCGCTCCTACAATGAGCAGTTCTTC
TRBJ2-3 | NA | TRBV7-9 | NA | CASSSGSDTQYF | TGTGCCAGCAGCTCAGGGTCAGATACGCAGTATTTT
TRBJ1-1 | NA | TRBV11-2 | NA | CASSLIGHPEAFF | TGTGCCAGCAGCCTCATAGGACATCCTGAAGCTTTCTTT
TRBJ2-2 | NA | TRBV6-5 | NA | CASSYRRGGTGELFF | TGTGCCAGCAGTTACAGGAGGGGGGGAACCGGGGAGCTGTTTTTT
TRBJ2-5 | TRBD2 | TRBV30 | NA | CAWSFGSGSQETQYF | TGTGCCTGGAGTTTTGGTAGCGGGAGTCAAGAGACCCAGTACTTC
TRBJ2-2 | NA | TRBV10-3 | NA | CAISDGSGELFF | TGTGCCATCAGTGATGGTAGCGGGGAGCTGTTTTTT
TRBJ2-7 | NA | TRBV6-1 | NA | CASPGDVVGEQYF | TGTGCCAGTCCCGGGGACGTCGTGGGCGAGCAGTACTTC
TRBJ1-1 | TRBD1 | TRBV29-1 | NA | CSVPQGANTEAFF | TGCAGCGTCCCCCAGGGGGCTAATACTGAAGCTTTCTTT
TRBJ2-5 | NA | TRBV29-1 | NA | CSVRVPQETQYF | TGCAGCGTACGGGTTCCTCAAGAGACCCAGTACTTC
TRBJ2-3 | TRBD2 | TRBV27 | NA | CASSLLGLAGGSTDTQYF | TGTGCCAGCAGTTTATTGGGGCTAGCGGGAGGCTCCACAGATACGCAGTATTTT
TRBJ2-7 | TRBD2 | TRBV6-6 | NA | CAITSGRALEQYF | TGTGCCATTACTAGCGGGAGGGCCCTCGAGCAGTACTTC
TRBJ2-7 | NA | TRBV5-4 | NA | CASSLEGTTYEQYF | TGTGCCAGCAGCTTGGAAGGTACGACCTACGAGCAGTACTTC
TRBJ2-3 | NA | TRBV21-1 | once | CAGGGTDTQYF | TGTGCCGGAGGGGGTACAGATACGCAGTATTTT
TRBJ2-3 | NA | TRBV27 | NA | CASRPSSSTDTQYF | TGTGCCAGCAGGCCCAGCAGTAGCACAGATACGCAGTATTTT
TRBJ2-5 | TRBD1 | TRBV27 | NA | CASSSGTGGLETQYF | TGTGCCAGCAGCTCCGGGACAGGGGGCTTGGAGACCCAGTACTTC
TRBJ2-1 | TRBD2 | TRBV11-2 | NA | CASSLVSGSVNEQFF | TGTGCCAGCAGCTTAGTCAGCGGGAGTGTAAATGAGCAGTTCTTC
TRBJ1-1 | TRBD1 | TRBV9 | NA | CASSVAIAGGLNTEAFF | TGTGCCAGCAGCGTAGCTATCGCAGGGGGTCTGAACACTGAAGCTTTCTTT
TRBJ2-7 | NA | TRBV27 | NA | CASGLRRDEQYF | TGTGCCAGCGGACTACGGCGGGACGAGCAGTACTTC
TRBJ2-3 | NA | TRBV2 | NA | CASSGDSYGVGTDTQYF | TGTGCCAGCAGTGGGGACTCATATGGGGTGGGCACAGATACGCAGTATTTT
TRBJ1-2 | NA | TRBV7-9 | NA | CASSFEWNYGYTF | TGTGCCAGCAGCTTCGAGTGGAACTATGGCTACACCTTC
TRBJ1-1 | TRBD1 | TRBV15 | NA | CATSGTGRRDTEAFF | TGTGCCACCAGCGGGACAGGGAGGCGAGACACTGAAGCTTTCTTT
TRBJ2-7 | NA | TRBV6-1 | NA | CASSEARNRLTYEQYF | TGTGCCAGCAGTGAAGCGCGTAACAGGCTCACCTACGAGCAGTACTTC
TRBJ2-7 | TRBD1 | TRBV7-2 | NA | CASSGYRGSYEQYF | TGTGCCAGCAGCGGCTACAGGGGTTCCTACGAGCAGTACTTC